The 8 T cell receptor beta chains presented below share a single source sample, sequenced in a study of blood T cell repertoires in COVID-19. The repertoire was sequenced with immunoSEQ multiplex PCR; TCRdb's copy has only in-frame clones and lacks some. This sample carries about 220,000 clones, about 87% of them seen once, and the ten largest clones take about 2.4%. The specimen sequenced was PBMCs or T cells enriched from blood (not recorded which). The receptor set was obtained from a young woman who had recovered from COVID-19.

In this sample, this clone turned up once. The genes are TRBV11-2 and TRBJ2-6; D is ambiguous. V was shortened by 5 bases and J by 0 bases, with 17 bases between the two germline ends. Germline loops: CDR1 SGHAT, CDR2 FQNNGV. The length of the CDR3 is 18 residues. The CDR3, as DNA: TGTGCCAGCAGCCGGCTGATGGCAGGTCCCTCTGGGGCCAACGTCCTGACTTTC. Protein product: CASSRLMAGPSGANVLTF.

V gene TRBV19 combines with J gene TRBJ1-6; TRBD1 matches 8 bases. The CDR3 is 14 amino acids. With V trimmed by 7 bases and J by 9 bases, 8 bases remained unmatched. Germline loops: CDR1 LNHDA, CDR2 SQIVND (reference sequence). In nucleotides, the CDR3 is TGTGCCAGTACCCCCACCAGGGGGCTTTCACCCCTCCACTTT. Translated: CASTPTRGLSPLHF.

This chain joins TRBV19 and TRBJ2-3; a weak D match, TRBD1 (5 bases). This CDR3 region has 14 residues. Germline V CDR1 and CDR2: LNHDA, SQIVND (reference sequence). Trimming removed 10 bases from V and 0 bases from J, with 14 bases in between. CDR3 coding DNA: TGTGCCACAACCCCCCGACAGAGCACAGATACGCAGTATTTT. Translating it yields CATTPRQSTDTQYF.

The chain carries TRBV18 and TRBJ1-2; D is perhaps TRBD1 (6 bases). The CDR3 loop spans 16 amino acids. With 1 base removed from V and 0 bases from J, the gap between germline ends came to 12 bases. The germline CDR1 and CDR2 sequences are KGHSH and LQKENI. This CDR3 is CASSPLGDKSNYGYTF. Written as DNA, the CDR3 is TGTGCCAGCTCACCACTAGGGGACAAGTCTAACTATGGCTACACCTTC.

A few counts support this clone. The V gene is TRBV16, the J gene TRBJ1-2, with D perhaps matching TRBD1 (6 bases). Germline V CDR1 and CDR2: KGHSY, FQNENV. The CDR3 is made up of 13 amino acids. Trimming removed 3 bases at V and 4 bases at J, with 9 bases between. The CDR3, as DNA: TGTGCCAGCAGCCAGGGGGGGGCCTATGGCTACACCTTC. This codes for CASSQGGAYGYTF. Full variable domain (missing parts from reference TRBV16 and TRBJ1-2): GEEVAQTPKHLVRGEGQKAKLYCAPIKGHSYVFWYQQVLKNEFKFLISFQNENVFDETGMPKERFSAKCLPNSPCSLEIQATKLEDSAVYFCASSQGGAYGYTFGSGTRLTVV.

This clone was seen just once. This chain joins TRBV7-3 and TRBJ2-1; maybe TRBD2 (6 bases). With 1 base removed from V and 8 bases from J, the gap between germline ends came to 15 bases. The CDR3 length is 15 residues. Germline assignment: CDR1 SGHTA and CDR2 FQGTGA. CDR3 loop: CASSLSGREEYEQFF. The DNA of the CDR3 is TGTGCCAGCAGCTTAAGTGGCAGGGAGGAGTATGAGCAGTTCTTC.

The V gene is TRBV19, the J gene TRBJ2-2; 9 nucleotides agree with TRBD1. Germline V gene sequence: CDR1 LNHDA, CDR2 SQIVND (reference sequence). The CDR3 runs to 14 residues. V gave up 10 bases and J gave up 3 bases; unmatched junction bases: 6. The CDR3 sequence is CATADRGDTGELFF. The CDR3 coding sequence is TGTGCCACTGCGGACAGGGGAGACACCGGGGAGCTGTTTTTT. The variable domain in full, with the rest retrieved from reference TRBV19 and TRBJ2-2, is DGGITQSPKYLFRKEGQNVTLSCEQNLNHDAMYWYRQDPGQGLRLIYYSQIVNDFQKGDIAEGYSVSREKKESFPLTVTSAQKNPTAFYLCATADRGDTGELFFGEGSRLTVL.

CDR3 residues: CASSPGGDPSTDTQYF. The CDR3 DNA follows: TGTGCCAGCTCACCAGGAGGGGACCCTAGCACAGATACGCAGTATTTT. This chain links TRBV18 with TRBJ2-3; TRBD2 might be the D (6 bases). Germline V gene data show CDR1 as KGHSH and CDR2 as LQKENI. V lost 2 bases and J 0 bases, leaving 12 bases between the germline ends. The CDR3 contains 16 residues.